Sequencing of this T cell receptor beta chain was carried out in a study of liver allograft versus peripheral blood T cells. As for the study in general: Comparative analysis was performed on T cell receptor repertoires from transplanted livers and from recipients' peripheral blood. Study outcomes and limitations: Repertoires found inside liver allografts reportedly differed from T cell receptor repertoires in peripheral blood.

CDR3 size: 15 residues. CDR1 is SGHRS and CDR2 is YFSETQ in the germline V gene. V was trimmed by 2 bases and J by 4 bases, leaving 14 bases between them. This clonotype turned up a few times. Its antigen is undetermined. TCRdb passed the reads through MiXCR, listing each CDR3 protein once. The top ten clones hold 1.8% of a sample with approximately 8,600 distinct CDR3 sequences, over 15% of them seen once. This TCR was sampled from a human patient who had a liver transplant. Some T cells may trace back to the graft donor. V is TRBV5-1 and J is TRBJ2-3; no clear D gene. The CDR3 region has the DNA TGCGCCAGCAGCTTCTTAGGCCTCTCGGCAGATACGCAGTATTTT. Residues: CASSFLGLSADTQYF.